One and the same sample provided the 15 T cell receptor beta chains below, sequenced in a study of shared T cell receptors in the human thymus. TCRdb keeps only in-frame clones here, not all; method: immunoSEQ multiplex PCR. Of some 400,000 clones listed, 95% were seen once; the top ten hold approximately 0.018%. The sequenced sample consisted of thymocytes. Receptor source: a human donor.

The chain is built from TRBV5-4 and TRBJ2-3; 7 bases are shared with TRBD2. The ends lost 3 bases at V and 6 bases at J; junction bases unmatched: 13. This CDR3 has 16 amino acids. Germline V gene data show CDR1 as SGHNT and CDR2 as YYREEE (reference sequence). The DNA of the CDR3 is TGTGCCAGCAGCTCTTATGTTGCGGGAGTGGGGGATACGCAGTATTTT. It translates to CASSSYVAGVGDTQYF.

This rearrangement joins TRBV27 to TRBJ1-2; D is unclear. CDR1 is MNHEY, CDR2 SMNVEV, per germline (reference sequence). This CDR3 is built from 13 residues. Trimming left V 3 bases short and J 4 bases short, with 9 bases between. The CDR3 region has the DNA TGTGCCAGCAGTTTTCTCGACCTCTATGGCTACACCTTC. It encodes CASSFLDLYGYTF.

This clone has more than one count but fewer than ten. The gene calls are TRBV7-9 and TRBJ2-3; no firm D call. The CDR3 loop spans 15 amino acids. CDR1 is SEHNR and CDR2 is FQNEAQ in the germline V gene (reference sequence). The V end was cut by 1 base, the J end by 6 bases, with 14 bases between. The CDR3: CASSLVPSLRDTQYF. The CDR3 nucleotides read TGTGCCAGCAGCTTAGTCCCCTCGCTTAGGGATACGCAGTATTTT.

This clone has a single count. V is TRBV29-1 and J is TRBJ1-2; the D is unclear. This CDR3 is built from 13 residues. Germline V gives CDR1 SQVTM, CDR2 ANQGSEA. The ends were cut back, 4 bases at V and 1 base at J, with 10 bases in the middle. CDR3 bases: TGCAGCGTTGGAAGGATCCTTAACTATGGCTACACCTTC. Protein product: CSVGRILNYGYTF.

The chain combines TRBV4-2 with TRBJ2-5; either TRBD1 or TRBD2 may fit D (5 bases each). Trimming pared 0 bases from V and 2 bases from J, leaving 7 bases between. Germline loops: CDR1 LGHNA, CDR2 YNFKEQ. There are 14 residues in the CDR3. The DNA of the CDR3 is TGTGCCAGCAGCCAAGATTGGGGGCAAGAGACCCAGTACTTC. It codes for CASSQDWGQETQYF.

The chain links TRBV7-2 to TRBJ2-1, with D perhaps assigned TRBD1 or TRBD2 (5 bases each). Germline values: CDR1 SGHTA, CDR2 FQGNSA. The germline V and J ends were trimmed by 5 bases and 2 bases, with 19 bases remaining between them. The CDR3 is made up of 17 amino acids. The CDR3 here is CASSTSEVMGPYNEQFF. The CDR3 DNA sequence: TGTGCCAGCAGCACATCGGAGGTGATGGGGCCCTACAATGAGCAGTTCTTC.

This clone has only one observation. This chain connects TRBV30 to TRBJ2-7; D remains ambiguous. The CDR3 spans 11 residues. Germline V gene lookup returns CDR1 GTSNPN and CDR2 SVGIG (reference sequence). The V and J ends lost 3 bases and 3 bases respectively, with 6 bases between them. The CDR3 DNA follows: TGTGCCTGGAGCCAGAACTACGAGCAGTACTTC. Its protein product is CAWSQNYEQYF.

The chain recombines TRBV9 with TRBJ2-5; TRBD2 aligns across 11 bases. The V gene's germline CDR1 is SGDLS and CDR2 YYNGEE. V lost 4 bases, J lost 5 bases, and 10 bases stayed unmatched. The CDR3 consists of 16 residues. In DNA, the CDR3 is TGTGCCAGCAGCCCGAGACTAGCGGGGAGGAGGGAGACCCAGTACTTC. It yields the protein CASSPRLAGRRETQYF.

V gene TRBV5-6 combines with J gene TRBJ1-1, with D possibly TRBD1 on 6 matching bases. The CDR3 is made up of 15 amino acids. V gave up 4 bases and J gave up 5 bases, with 18 bases separating them. CDR1 SGHDT and CDR2 YYEEEE come from the germline V gene. This chain's CDR3 is CASSPGGGQWTEAFF. Written as DNA, the CDR3 is TGTGCCAGCAGCCCCGGGGGGGGACAATGGACTGAAGCTTTCTTT.

The V call is TRBV18, the J call TRBJ2-7; perhaps TRBD1 as D (6 bases). CDR1 is KGHSH, CDR2 LQKENI, per germline. The CDR3 is 18 residues long. V was pared by 0 bases and J by 2 bases, with 20 bases between. The CDR3 spells CASSPPDPSPRGAYEQYF. CDR3 sequence (DNA): TGTGCCAGCTCACCACCCGACCCCTCTCCCAGGGGAGCCTACGAGCAGTACTTC.

This clone was recorded once. The J gene is TRBJ2-7, the V gene TRBV19; TRBD2 matches at 14 bases. V lost 8 bases, J lost 6 bases, and 15 bases stayed unmatched. Germline assignment: CDR1 LNHDA and CDR2 SQIVND (reference sequence). The CDR3 is 17 amino acids. The CDR3 region has the DNA TGTGCCAGTGGCCATCCGGGACTAGCGGGAGACCAGGGCGAGCAGTACTTC. As protein: CASGHPGLAGDQGEQYF.

CDR3 sequence reads: CASSFGGRLGQPQHF. The DNA for the CDR3 is TGTGCCAGCAGTTTCGGGGGGCGACTCGGTCAGCCCCAGCATTTT. The chain recombines TRBV28 with TRBJ1-5; possibly TRBD1 for D (6 bases). V was clipped by 3 bases and J by 6 bases, with 15 bases between them. Germline CDR1 and CDR2: MDHEN and SYDVKM. CDR3 length: 15 residues.

The gene calls are TRBV27 and TRBJ1-4; D possibly corresponds to TRBD1 (6 bases). CDR3 length: 14 residues. Trimming cost V 5 bases and J 5 bases, with 12 bases left between them. Germline CDR1 MNHEY, CDR2 SMNVEV (reference sequence). The CDR3 DNA is TGTGCCAGCAGTCAGAGGGGGAGGAATGAAAAACTGTTTTTT. This codes for CASSQRGRNEKLFF.

V gene TRBV4-1 combines with J gene TRBJ1-3; tentative D call: TRBD1 (5 bases). The CDR3 loop spans 18 amino acids. Germline CDR1 MGHRA, CDR2 YSYEKL. Trimming stripped 0 bases from V and 0 bases from J, with 15 bases between. This chain's CDR3 is CASSQDKAPGPSGNTIYF. In DNA form, the CDR3 reads TGCGCCAGCAGCCAAGATAAAGCCCCGGGACCCTCTGGAAACACCATATATTTT.

Here the CDR3 reads CAISEGGLAAQETQYF. Here the CDR3 DNA reads TGTGCCATCAGTGAGGGGGGGCTAGCGGCCCAAGAGACCCAGTACTTC. V is TRBV10-3 and J is TRBJ2-5; perhaps TRBD2 as D (7 bases). This CDR3 has 16 residues. The V gene's germline CDR1 is ENHRY and CDR2 SYGVKD. V shed 2 bases and J shed 1 base, with 14 bases lying between them.